This T cell receptor (beta chain) was identified in a study of blood T cell repertoires in COVID-19. The CDR3 is 13 residues long. The V end lost 1 base, the J end lost 5 bases, and 9 bases lay between the germline ends. CDR1 is SGHRS, CDR2 YFSETQ, per germline. TCRdb keeps only in-frame clones here, not all; method: immunoSEQ multiplex PCR. The repertoire holds about 220,000 clones, with 75% to 85% as singletons. V is TRBV5-1 and J is TRBJ1-2; D remains ambiguous. The receptor was isolated from a man aged 50 to 59 with active or convalescent COVID-19. The sequencing input was peripheral blood. In DNA, the CDR3 is TGCGCCAGCAGCTTGACAACAGTTTATGGCTACACCTTC. This codes for CASSLTTVYGYTF.